This TCR beta chain came from a study of control samples from healthy donors and cancer patients. The CDR3 length is 13 residues. From germline, CDR1 is GTSNPN and CDR2 SVGIG (reference sequence). V shed 3 bases, J shed 7 bases, and the junction held 7 bases outside the gene matches. Clones were sequenced by immunoSEQ multiplex PCR, and TCRdb holds only the in-frame ones, with some missing. Of approximately 76,000 clones listed, around 80% are singletons. Specimen: PBMCs. The chain combines TRBV30 with TRBJ2-3, with 7 nucleotides matching TRBD2. The sequence derives from a man aged 55 to 70 with head and neck cancer. CDR3 loop: CAWRQRELHTQYF. The CDR3 DNA is TGTGCCTGGAGGCAGCGGGAACTGCATACGCAGTATTTT.